This TCR beta chain was found in a study of T cell responses to AZD1222 COVID-19 vaccine. Of note for this clone: The antigen remains undetermined.

Study results and caveats: Recipients of AZD1222 seropositive at baseline numbered only five or six. Within unmutated variant regions lay the reported targets of nearly half of spike-specific TCRs.

Sequencing was performed with immunoSEQ multiplex PCR; in TCRdb, only in-frame clones are kept and a portion is missing. The sample has about 210,000 clones, about 94% seen once. The CDR3 runs 16 residues. V trimming: 5 bases; J trimming: 0 bases; junction bases outside the gene matches: 9. Germline assignment: CDR1 LGHDT and CDR2 YNNKEL (reference sequence). The sequencing used peripheral blood, collected 28 days after the second dose of the MenACWY control vaccine. The chain links TRBV3-1 (or the pseudogene TRBV3-2) to TRBJ1-2; 7 bases agree with TRBD1. This TCR was sampled from an adult who received the MenACWY meningococcal vaccine as a control. For the CDR3, the DNA is TGTGCCAGCAGCTTGGAGGGGGCTAGAACTAACTATGGCTACACCTTC. This gives the protein CASSLEGARTNYGYTF.